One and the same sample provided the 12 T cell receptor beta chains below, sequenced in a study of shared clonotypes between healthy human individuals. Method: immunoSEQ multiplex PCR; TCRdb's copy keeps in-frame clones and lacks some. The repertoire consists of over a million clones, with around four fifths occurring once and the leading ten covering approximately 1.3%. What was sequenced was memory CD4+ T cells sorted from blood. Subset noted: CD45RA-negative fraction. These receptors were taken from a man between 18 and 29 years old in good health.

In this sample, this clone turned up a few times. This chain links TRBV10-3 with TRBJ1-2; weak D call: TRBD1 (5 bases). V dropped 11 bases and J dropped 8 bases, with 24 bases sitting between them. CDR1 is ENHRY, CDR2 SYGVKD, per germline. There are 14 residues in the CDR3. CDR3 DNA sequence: TGTGCCTCACTAGCAGGGAAAACAAGGGAAGGCTACACCTTC. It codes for CASLAGKTREGYTF.

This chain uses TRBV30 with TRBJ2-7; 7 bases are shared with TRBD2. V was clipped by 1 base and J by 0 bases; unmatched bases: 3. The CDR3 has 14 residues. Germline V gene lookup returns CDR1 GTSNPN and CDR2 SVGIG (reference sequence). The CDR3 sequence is CAWSGGGPSYEQYF. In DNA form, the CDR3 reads TGTGCCTGGAGTGGGGGGGGACCCTCCTACGAGCAGTACTTC.

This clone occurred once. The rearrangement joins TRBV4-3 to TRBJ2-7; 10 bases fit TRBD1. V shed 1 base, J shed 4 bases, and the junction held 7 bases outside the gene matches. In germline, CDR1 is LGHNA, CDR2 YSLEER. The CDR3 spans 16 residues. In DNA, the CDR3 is TGCGCCAGCAGCCAAGGGATAGGACAGGGGGGGTACGAGCAGTACTTC. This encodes CASSQGIGQGGYEQYF.

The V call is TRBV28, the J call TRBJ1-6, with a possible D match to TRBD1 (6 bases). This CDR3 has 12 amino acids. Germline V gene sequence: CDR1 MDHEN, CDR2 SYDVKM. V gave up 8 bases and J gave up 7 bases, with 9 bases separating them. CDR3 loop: CASQGTNSPLHF. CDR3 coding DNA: TGTGCCAGCCAGGGGACGAATTCACCCCTCCACTTT.

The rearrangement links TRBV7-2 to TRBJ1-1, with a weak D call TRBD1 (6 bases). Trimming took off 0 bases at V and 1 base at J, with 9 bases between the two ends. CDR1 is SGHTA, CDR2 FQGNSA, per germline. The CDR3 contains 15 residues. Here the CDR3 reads CASSLAQGRNTEAFF. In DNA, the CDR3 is TGTGCCAGCAGCTTAGCTCAGGGGCGGAACACTGAAGCTTTCTTT. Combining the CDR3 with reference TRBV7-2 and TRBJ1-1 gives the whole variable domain GAGVSQSPSNKVTEKGKDVELRCDPISGHTALYWYRQSLGQGLEFLIYFQGNSAPDKSGLPSDRFSAERTGGSVSTLTIQRTQQEDSAVYLCASSLAQGRNTEAFFGQGTRLTVV.

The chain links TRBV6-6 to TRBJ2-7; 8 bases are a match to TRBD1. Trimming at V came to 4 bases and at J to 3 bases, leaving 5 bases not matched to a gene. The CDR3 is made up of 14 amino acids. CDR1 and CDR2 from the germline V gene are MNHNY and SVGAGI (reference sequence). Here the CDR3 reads CASSFGQGGYEQYF. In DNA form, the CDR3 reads TGTGCCAGCAGTTTCGGACAGGGCGGCTACGAGCAGTACTTC.

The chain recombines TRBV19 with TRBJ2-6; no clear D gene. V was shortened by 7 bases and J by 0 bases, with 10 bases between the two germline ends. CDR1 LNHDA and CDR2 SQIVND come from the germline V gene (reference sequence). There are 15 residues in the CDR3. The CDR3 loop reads CASKQSSSGANVLTF. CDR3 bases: TGTGCCAGTAAACAGTCGAGCTCTGGGGCCAACGTCCTGACTTTC. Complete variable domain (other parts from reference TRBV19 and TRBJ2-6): DGGITQSPKYLFRKEGQNVTLSCEQNLNHDAMYWYRQDPGQGLRLIYYSQIVNDFQKGDIAEGYSVSREKKESFPLTVTSAQKNPTAFYLCASKQSSSGANVLTFGAGSRLTVL.

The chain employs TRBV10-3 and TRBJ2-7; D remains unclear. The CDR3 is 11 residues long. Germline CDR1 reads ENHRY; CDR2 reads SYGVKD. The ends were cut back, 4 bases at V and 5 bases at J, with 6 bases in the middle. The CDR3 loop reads CAISARNEQYF. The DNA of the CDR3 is TGTGCCATCAGTGCGAGAAACGAGCAGTACTTC.

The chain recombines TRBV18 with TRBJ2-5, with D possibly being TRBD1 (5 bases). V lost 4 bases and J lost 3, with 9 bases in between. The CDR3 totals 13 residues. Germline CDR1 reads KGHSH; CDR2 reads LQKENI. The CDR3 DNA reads TGTGCCAGCTCACGAACACAGGAAGAGACCCAGTACTTC. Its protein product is CASSRTQEETQYF.

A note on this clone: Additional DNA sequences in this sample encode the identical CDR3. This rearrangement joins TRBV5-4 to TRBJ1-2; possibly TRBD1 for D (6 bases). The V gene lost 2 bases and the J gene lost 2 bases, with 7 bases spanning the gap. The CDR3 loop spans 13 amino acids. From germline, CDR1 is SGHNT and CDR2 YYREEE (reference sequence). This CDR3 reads CASSLDRNYGYTF. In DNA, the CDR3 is TGTGCCAGCAGCTTAGACAGGAACTATGGCTACACCTTC.

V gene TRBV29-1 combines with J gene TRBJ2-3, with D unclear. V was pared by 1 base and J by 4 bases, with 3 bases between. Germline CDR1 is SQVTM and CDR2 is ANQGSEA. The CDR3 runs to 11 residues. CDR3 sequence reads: CSVEGPDTQYF. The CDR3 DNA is TGCAGCGTTGAAGGGCCAGATACGCAGTATTTT.

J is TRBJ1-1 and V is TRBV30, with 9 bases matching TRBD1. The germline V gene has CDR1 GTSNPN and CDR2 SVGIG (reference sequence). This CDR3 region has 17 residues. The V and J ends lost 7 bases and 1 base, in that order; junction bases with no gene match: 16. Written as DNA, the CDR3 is TGTGCCTCAAGCTCCGGGACAGGGAGTCTCCGGAACACTGAAGCTTTCTTT. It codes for CASSSGTGSLRNTEAFF.